This T cell receptor beta chain was recorded in a study of identical twins. TCRdb re-analysed the 5' RACE reads in MiXCR, keeping a single row per CDR3 protein. This table holds 310,000 or so distinct CDR3 sequences, less than 9% found once. The V end lost 6 bases, the J end lost 3 bases, and 18 bases lay between the germline ends. The CDR3 extends over 14 amino acids. Germline V CDR1 and CDR2: DFQATT, SNEGSKA (reference sequence). These data were also reused for a study on yellow fever vaccine responses in identical twins.

This TCR was sampled from a young woman in good health. The chain uses TRBV20-1 and TRBJ2-7; D is possibly TRBD1 (6 bases). The sample consisted of memory (CD45RO+) T cells sorted from blood. CDR3 region: CSARDGTRDYEQYF. In nucleotides, the CDR3 is TGCAGTGCCCGGGACGGGACACGAGACTACGAGCAGTACTTC.